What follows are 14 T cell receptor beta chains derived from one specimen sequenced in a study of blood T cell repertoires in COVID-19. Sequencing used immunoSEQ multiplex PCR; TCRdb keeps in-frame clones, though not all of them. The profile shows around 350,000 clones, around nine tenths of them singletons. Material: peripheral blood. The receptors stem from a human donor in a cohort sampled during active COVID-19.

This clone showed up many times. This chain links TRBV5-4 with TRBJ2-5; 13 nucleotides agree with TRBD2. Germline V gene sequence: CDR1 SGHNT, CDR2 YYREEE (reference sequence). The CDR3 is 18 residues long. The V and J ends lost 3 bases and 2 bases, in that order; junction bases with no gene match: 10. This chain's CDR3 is CASSSLHPGLAGQETQYF. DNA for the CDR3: TGTGCCAGCAGCTCTTTACATCCGGGACTAGCGGGGCAAGAGACCCAGTACTTC.

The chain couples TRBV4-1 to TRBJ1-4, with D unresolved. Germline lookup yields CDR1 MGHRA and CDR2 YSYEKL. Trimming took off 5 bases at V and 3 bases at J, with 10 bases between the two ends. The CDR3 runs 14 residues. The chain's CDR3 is CASSSGRANEKLFF. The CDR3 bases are TGCGCCAGCAGCTCTGGGCGGGCTAATGAAAAACTGTTTTTT.

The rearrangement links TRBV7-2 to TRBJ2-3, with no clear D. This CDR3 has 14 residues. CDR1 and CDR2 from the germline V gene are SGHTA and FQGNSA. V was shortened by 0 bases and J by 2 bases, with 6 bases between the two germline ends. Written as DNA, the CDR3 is TGTGCCAGCAGCTTAGCGCGTGTCACAGATACGCAGTATTTT. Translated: CASSLARVTDTQYF.

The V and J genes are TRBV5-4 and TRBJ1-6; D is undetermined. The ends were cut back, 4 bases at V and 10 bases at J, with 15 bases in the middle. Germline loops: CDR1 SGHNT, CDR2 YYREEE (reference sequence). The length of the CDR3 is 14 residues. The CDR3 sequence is CASSRDGVGSPLHF. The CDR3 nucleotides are TGTGCCAGCAGCCGTGACGGGGTAGGGTCACCCCTCCACTTT.

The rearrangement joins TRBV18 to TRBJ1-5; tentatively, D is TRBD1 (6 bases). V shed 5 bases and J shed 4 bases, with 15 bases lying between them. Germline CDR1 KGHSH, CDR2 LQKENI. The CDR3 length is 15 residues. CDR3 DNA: TGTGCCAGCTCAATTCAGGGGAGGGGGAATCAGCCCCAGCATTTT. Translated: CASSIQGRGNQPQHF.

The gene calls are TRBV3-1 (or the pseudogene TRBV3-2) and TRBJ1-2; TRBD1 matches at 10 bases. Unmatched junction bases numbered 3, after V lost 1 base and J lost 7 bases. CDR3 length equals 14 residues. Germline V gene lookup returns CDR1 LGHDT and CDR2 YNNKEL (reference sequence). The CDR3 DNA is TGTGCCAGCAGCCAAGTGGACAGGGGGTCTGGCTACACCTTC. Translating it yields CASSQVDRGSGYTF.

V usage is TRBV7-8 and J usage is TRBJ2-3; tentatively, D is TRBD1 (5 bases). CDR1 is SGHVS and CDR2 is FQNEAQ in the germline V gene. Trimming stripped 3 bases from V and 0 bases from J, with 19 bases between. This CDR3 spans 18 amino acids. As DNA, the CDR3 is TGTGCCAGCAGCTTCCACCACTCGACAGAGCCTAGCACAGATACGCAGTATTTT. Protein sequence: CASSFHHSTEPSTDTQYF.

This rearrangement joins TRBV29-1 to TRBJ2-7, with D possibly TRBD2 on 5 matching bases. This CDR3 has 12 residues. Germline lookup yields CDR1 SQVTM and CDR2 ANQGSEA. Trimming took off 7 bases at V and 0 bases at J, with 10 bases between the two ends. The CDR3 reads CSAGGSSYEQYF. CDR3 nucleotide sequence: TGCAGCGCAGGAGGATCCTCCTACGAGCAGTACTTC.

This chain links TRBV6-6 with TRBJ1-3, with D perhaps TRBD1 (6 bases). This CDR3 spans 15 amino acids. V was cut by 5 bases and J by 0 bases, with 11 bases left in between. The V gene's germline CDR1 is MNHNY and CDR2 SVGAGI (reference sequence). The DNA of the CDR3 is TGTGCCAGCAGTGGACAGTTAAGCTCTGGAAACACCATATATTTT. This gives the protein CASSGQLSSGNTIYF.

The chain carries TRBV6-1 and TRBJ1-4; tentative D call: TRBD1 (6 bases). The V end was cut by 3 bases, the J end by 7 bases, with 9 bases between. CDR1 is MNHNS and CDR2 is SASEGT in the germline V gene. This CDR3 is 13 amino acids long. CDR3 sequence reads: CASSDNRVEKLFF. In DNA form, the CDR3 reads TGTGCCAGCAGTGATAACAGGGTTGAAAAACTGTTTTTT.

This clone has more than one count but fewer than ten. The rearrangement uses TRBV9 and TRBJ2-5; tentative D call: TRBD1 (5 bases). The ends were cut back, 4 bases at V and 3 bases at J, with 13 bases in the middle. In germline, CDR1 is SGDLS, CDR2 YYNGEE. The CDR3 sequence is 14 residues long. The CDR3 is CASSPGHSEETQYF. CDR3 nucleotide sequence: TGTGCCAGCAGCCCCGGACACTCGGAAGAGACCCAGTACTTC.

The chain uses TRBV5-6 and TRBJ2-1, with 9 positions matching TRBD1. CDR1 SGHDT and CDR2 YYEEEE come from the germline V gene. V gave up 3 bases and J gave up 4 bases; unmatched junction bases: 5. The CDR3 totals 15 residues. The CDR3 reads CASSWDRVKYNEQFF. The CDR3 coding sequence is TGTGCCAGCAGCTGGGACAGGGTAAAGTACAATGAGCAGTTCTTC.

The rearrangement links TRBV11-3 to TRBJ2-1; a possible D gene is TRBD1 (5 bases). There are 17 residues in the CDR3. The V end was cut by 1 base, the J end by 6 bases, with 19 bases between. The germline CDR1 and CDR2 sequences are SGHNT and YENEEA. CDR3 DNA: TGTGCCAGCAGCTTAGGACGCTTTCAGTCAGGGTTCAATGAGCAGTTCTTC. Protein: CASSLGRFQSGFNEQFF.

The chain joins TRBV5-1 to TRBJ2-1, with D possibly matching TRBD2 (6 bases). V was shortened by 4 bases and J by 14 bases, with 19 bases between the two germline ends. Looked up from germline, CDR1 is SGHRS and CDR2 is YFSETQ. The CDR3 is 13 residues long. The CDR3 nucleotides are TGCGCCAGCAGCCCCGCAGATTGGGACTTTAAGTTCTTC. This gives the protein CASSPADWDFKFF.